The clone carrying this T cell receptor beta chain showed up many times. As yet, its antigen is unknown. At one boundary the junction diverges from the germline segment, which might be a read error. These data belong to a study of T cells in Graves' hyperthyroidism and ophthalmopathy. Overall study context: It was at initial diagnosis, before any treatment, that peripheral blood was collected. Regarding the study as a whole: Clonotypes that were expanded in thyroid above 0.001 mostly appeared in blood too.

RNA transcripts provided the source from which TCR beta CDR3 regions were amplified. First-round RT-PCR with HTBI primers amplified the TCR CDR3 region. TCRdb re-called the multiplex PCR reads with MiXCR, one entry per CDR3 protein. The sample contains roughly 800,000 distinct CDR3 sequences, 35% to 40% of which appear only once. This CDR3 region has 15 residues. CDR1 is ENHRY and CDR2 is SYGVKD in the germline V gene. This sample holds PBMCs from roughly 10 ml fresh peripheral blood. This sequence joins TRBV10-3 and TRBJ2-7; D possibly corresponds to TRBD2 (6 bases). What was sequenced was blood. The sequence was collected from a man in his late teens or twenties with Graves' hyperthyroidism. The CDR3 DNA reads TGTGCCAGCAGTGCTAGCGAGCCGAGCTCCTACGAGCAGTACTTC. This gives the protein CASSASEPSSYEQYF.